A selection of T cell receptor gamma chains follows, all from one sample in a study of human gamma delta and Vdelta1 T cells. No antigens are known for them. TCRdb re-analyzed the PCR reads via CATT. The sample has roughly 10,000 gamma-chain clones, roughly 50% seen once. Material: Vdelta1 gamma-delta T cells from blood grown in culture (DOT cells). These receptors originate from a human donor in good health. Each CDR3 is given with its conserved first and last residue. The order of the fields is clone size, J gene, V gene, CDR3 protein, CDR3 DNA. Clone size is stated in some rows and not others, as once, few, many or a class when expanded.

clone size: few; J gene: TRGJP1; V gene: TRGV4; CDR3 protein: CATWAYTTGWFKIF; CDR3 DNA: TGTGCCACCTGGGCATATACCACTGGTTGGTTCAAGATATTT
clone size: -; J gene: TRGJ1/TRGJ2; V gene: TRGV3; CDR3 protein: CATWDRGRSYKKLF; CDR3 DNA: TGTGCCACCTGGGACAGGGGTAGAAGTTATAAGAAACTCTTT
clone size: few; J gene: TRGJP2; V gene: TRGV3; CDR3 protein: CATWDGDWIKTF; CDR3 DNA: TGTGCCACCTGGGACGGTGATTGGATCAAGACGTTT
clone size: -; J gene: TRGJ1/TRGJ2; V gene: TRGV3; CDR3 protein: CATWDRMNVGYYKKLF; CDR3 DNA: TGTGCCACCTGGGACAGGATGAACGTGGGATATTATAAGAAACTCTTT
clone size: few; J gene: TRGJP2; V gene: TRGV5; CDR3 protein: CATWDNWIKTF; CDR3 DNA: TGTGCCACCTGGGACAACTGGATCAAGACGTTT
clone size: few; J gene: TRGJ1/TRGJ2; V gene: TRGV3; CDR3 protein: CATWEGYYYKKLF; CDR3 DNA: TGTGCCACCTGGGAGGGCTATTATTATAAGAAACTCTTT
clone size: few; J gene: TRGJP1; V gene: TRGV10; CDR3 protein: CAAWDPDTLDTTGWFKIF; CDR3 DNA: TGTGCTGCGTGGGATCCCGACACGCTGGATACCACTGGTTGGTTCAAGATATTT
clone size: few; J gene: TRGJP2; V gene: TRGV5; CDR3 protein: CATWDRNSSDWIKTF; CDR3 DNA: TGTGCCACCTGGGACAGGAATAGTAGTGATTGGATCAAGACGTTT
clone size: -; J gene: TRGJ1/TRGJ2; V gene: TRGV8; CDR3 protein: CATWDEGNYYKKLF; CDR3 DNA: TGTGCCACCTGGGATGAGGGGAATTATTATAAGAAACTCTTT
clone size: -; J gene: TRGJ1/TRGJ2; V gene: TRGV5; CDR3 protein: CATWDRPEDYYKKLF; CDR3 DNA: TGTGCCACCTGGGACAGGCCAGAGGATTATTATAAGAAACTCTTT
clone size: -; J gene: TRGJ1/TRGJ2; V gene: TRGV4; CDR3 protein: CATWDDYYKKLF; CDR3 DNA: TGTGCCACCTGGGATGATTATTATAAGAAACTCTTT
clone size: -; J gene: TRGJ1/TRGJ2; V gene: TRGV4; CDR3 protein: CATWDASNYYKKLF; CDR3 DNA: TGTGCCACCTGGGATGCATCGAATTATTATAAGAAACTCTTT